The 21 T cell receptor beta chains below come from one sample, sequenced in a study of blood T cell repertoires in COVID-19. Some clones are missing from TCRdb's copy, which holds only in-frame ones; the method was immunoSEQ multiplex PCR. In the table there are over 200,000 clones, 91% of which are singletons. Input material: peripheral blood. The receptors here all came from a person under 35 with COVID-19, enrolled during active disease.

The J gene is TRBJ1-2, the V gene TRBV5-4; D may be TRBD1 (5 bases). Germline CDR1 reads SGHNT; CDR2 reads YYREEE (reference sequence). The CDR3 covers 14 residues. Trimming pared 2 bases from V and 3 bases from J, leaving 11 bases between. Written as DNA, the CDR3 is TGTGCCAGCAGCTTACGAGACAGATACTATGGCTACACCTTC. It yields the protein CASSLRDRYYGYTF.

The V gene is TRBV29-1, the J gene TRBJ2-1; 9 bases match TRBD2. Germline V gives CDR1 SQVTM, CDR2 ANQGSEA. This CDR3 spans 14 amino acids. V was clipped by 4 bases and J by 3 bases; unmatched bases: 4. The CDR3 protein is CSVGGGGYYNEQFF. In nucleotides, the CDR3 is TGCAGCGTTGGCGGGGGGGGTTACTACAATGAGCAGTTCTTC.

The CDR3, as DNA: TGTGCCAGCAGTAAAACCCCGGACTCCGAGCAGTACTTC. Translation: CASSKTPDSEQYF. The rearrangement uses TRBV11-1 and TRBJ2-7; tentative D call: TRBD2 (5 bases). Trimming took 6 bases from V and 6 from J, leaving 15 bases between them. Germline values: CDR1 SGHAT, CDR2 FQDESV (reference sequence). The CDR3 sequence is 13 residues long.

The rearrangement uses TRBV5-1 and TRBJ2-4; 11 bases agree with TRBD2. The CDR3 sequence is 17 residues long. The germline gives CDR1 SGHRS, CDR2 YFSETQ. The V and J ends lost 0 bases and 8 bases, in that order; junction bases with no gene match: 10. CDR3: CASSLELAGVYGDIQYF. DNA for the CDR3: TGCGCCAGCAGCTTGGAACTAGCGGGGGTCTATGGGGACATTCAGTACTTC.

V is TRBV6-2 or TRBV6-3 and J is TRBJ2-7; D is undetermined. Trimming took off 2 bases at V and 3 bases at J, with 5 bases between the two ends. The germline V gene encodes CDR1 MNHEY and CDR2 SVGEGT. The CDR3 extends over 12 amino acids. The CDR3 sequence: CASSYPNYEQYF. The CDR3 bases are TGTGCCAGCAGTTACCCTAACTACGAGCAGTACTTC.

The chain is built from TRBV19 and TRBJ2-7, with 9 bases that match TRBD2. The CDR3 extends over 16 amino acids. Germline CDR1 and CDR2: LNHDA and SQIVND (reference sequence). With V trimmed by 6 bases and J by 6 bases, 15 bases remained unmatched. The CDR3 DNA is TGTGCCAGTAGACAATCGGAGGGGAGCGGGAGGCTCGAGCAGTACTTC. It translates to CASRQSEGSGRLEQYF.

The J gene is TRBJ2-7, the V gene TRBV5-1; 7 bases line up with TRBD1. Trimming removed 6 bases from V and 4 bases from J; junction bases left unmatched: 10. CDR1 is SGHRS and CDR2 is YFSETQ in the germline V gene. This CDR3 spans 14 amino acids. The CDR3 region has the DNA TGCGCCAGCAACCCACTGCAGGGGGAGTACGAGCAGTACTTC. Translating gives CASNPLQGEYEQYF.

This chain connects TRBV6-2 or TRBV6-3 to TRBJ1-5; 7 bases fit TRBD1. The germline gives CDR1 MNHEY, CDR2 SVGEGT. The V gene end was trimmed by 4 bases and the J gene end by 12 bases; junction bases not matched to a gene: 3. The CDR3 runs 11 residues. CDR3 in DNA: TGTGCCAGCAGTTTTGGGACAGACCAGCATTTT. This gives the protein CASSFGTDQHF.

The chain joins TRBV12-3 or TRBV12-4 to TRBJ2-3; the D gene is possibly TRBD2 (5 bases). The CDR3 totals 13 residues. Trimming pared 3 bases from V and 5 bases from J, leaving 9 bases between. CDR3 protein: CASSFLAGDTQYF. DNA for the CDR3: TGTGCCAGCAGTTTCCTGGCGGGAGATACGCAGTATTTT.

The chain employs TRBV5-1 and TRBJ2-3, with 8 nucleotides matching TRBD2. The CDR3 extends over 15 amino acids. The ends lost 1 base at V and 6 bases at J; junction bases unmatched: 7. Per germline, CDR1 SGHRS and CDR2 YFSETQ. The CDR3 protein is CASSLPSGSGDTQYF. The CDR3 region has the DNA TGCGCCAGCAGCTTGCCAAGCGGGAGTGGGGATACGCAGTATTTT.

CDR3 DNA: TGTGCCACCAGTGATTTGGGGACTAAATCCGGGGAGCTGTTTTTT. Its protein product is CATSDLGTKSGELFF. The J gene is TRBJ2-2, the V gene TRBV24-1; 7 bases align to TRBD2. This CDR3 spans 15 amino acids. Germline V CDR1 and CDR2: KGHDR, SFDVKD. The V gene end was trimmed by 0 bases and the J gene end by 6 bases; junction bases not matched to a gene: 3.

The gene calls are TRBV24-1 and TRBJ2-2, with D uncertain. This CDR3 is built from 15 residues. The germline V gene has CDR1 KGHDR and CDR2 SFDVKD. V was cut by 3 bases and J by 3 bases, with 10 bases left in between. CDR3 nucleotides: TGTGCCACCAGTGATACGCGCCGTGACACCGGGGAGCTGTTTTTT. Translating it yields CATSDTRRDTGELFF.

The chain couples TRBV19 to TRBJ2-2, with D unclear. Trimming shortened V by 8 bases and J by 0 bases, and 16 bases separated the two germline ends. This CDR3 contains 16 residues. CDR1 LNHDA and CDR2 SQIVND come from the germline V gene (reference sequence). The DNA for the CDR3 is TGTGCCAGTGCCTTAGATGTGTCGGCGAACACCGGGGAGCTGTTTTTT. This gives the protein CASALDVSANTGELFF.

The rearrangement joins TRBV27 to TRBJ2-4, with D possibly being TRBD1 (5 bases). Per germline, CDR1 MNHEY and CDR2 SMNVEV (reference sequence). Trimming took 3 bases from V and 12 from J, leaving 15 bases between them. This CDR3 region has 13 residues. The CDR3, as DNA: TGTGCCAGCAGTTTTTATGGGGTAGGGGCTCAGTACTTC. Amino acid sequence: CASSFYGVGAQYF.

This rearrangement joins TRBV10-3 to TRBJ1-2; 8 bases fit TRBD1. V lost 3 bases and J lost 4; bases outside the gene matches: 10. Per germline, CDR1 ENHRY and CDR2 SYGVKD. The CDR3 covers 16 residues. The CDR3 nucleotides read TGTGCCATCAGTGAACTCGCAGGGGGCGCGAGCTATGGCTACACCTTC. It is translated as CAISELAGGASYGYTF.

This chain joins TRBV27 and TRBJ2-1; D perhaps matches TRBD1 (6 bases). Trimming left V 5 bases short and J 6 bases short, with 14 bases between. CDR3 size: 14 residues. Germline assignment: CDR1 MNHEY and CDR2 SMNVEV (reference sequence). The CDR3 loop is CASSLKTGLNEQFF. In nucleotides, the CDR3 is TGTGCCAGCAGTCTTAAGACAGGACTCAATGAGCAGTTCTTC.

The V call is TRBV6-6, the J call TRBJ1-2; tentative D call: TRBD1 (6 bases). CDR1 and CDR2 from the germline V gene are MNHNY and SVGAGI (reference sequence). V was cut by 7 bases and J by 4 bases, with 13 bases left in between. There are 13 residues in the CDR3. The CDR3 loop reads CASTGQRSYGYTF. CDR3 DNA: TGTGCCAGCACCGGACAGAGAAGCTATGGCTACACCTTC.

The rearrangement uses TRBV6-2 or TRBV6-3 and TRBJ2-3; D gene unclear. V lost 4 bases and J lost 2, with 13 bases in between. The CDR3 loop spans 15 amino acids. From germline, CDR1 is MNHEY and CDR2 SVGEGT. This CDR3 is CASSWAPGSTDTQYF. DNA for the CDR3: TGTGCCAGCAGTTGGGCCCCCGGATCCACAGATACGCAGTATTTT.

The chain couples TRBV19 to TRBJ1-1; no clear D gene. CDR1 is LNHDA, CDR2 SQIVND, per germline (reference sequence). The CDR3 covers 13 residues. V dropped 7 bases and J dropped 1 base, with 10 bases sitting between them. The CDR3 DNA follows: TGTGCCAGTATGCGGCAGCCGAACACTGAAGCTTTCTTT. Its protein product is CASMRQPNTEAFF.

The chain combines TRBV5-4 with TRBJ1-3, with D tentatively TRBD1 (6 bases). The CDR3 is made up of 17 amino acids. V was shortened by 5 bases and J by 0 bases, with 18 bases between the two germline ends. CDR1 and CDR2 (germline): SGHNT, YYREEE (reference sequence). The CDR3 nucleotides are TGTGCCAGCAGTTGGGACACGGGAGGGTCCTCTGGAAACACCATATATTTT. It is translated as CASSWDTGGSSGNTIYF.

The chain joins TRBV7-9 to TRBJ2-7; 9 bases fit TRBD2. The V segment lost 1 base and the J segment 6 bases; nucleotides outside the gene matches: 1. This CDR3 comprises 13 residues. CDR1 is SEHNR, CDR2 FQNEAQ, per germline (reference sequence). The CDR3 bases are TGTGCCAGCAGCTTAGGGACTAGCGTCGAGCAGTACTTC. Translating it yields CASSLGTSVEQYF.